A single sample is the source of the 25 T cell receptor beta chains below, sequenced in a study of T cell responses to AZD1222 COVID-19 vaccine. TCRdb keeps only in-frame clones here, not all; method: immunoSEQ multiplex PCR. The sample includes tens of thousands of clones, about nine tenths of them seen just once. Sequencing used peripheral blood, obtained 28 days after the second AZD1222 dose. The receptors originated from an adult who received the AZD1222 COVID-19 vaccine.

The gene calls are TRBV11-2 and TRBJ2-1, with TRBD2 matching 11 bases. The CDR3 has 15 residues. The germline gives CDR1 SGHAT, CDR2 FQNNGV. V shed 6 bases, J shed 8 bases, and the junction held 9 bases outside the gene matches. This CDR3 is CASSQTSGTFDEQFF. CDR3 DNA sequence: TGTGCCAGCAGTCAGACTAGCGGGACCTTCGATGAGCAGTTCTTC.

The chain has TRBV7-9 and TRBJ1-1, with a weak D call TRBD1 (5 bases). V dropped 3 bases and J dropped 4 bases, with 12 bases sitting between them. This CDR3 contains 14 residues. CDR1 is SEHNR and CDR2 is FQNEAQ in the germline V gene (reference sequence). CDR3: CASSFEGRVTEAFF. The DNA of the CDR3 is TGTGCCAGCAGCTTCGAGGGCAGGGTCACTGAAGCTTTCTTT.

The chain is built from TRBV6-6 and TRBJ1-2, with TRBD1 matching over 10 bases. V gave up 6 bases and J gave up 4 bases; unmatched junction bases: 11. Germline CDR1 reads MNHNY; CDR2 reads SVGAGI (reference sequence). This CDR3 contains 16 residues. CDR3 sequence reads: CASSPQPGQGLYGYTF. The CDR3 nucleotides are TGTGCCAGCAGCCCCCAACCGGGACAGGGGCTCTATGGCTACACCTTC.

The rearrangement links TRBV30 to TRBJ1-2; 7 nucleotides match TRBD1. Germline values: CDR1 GTSNPN, CDR2 SVGIG (reference sequence). The V gene end was trimmed by 3 bases and the J gene end by 8 bases; junction bases not matched to a gene: 12. The CDR3 is made up of 14 amino acids. The CDR3: CAWSYGEGARGYTF. In DNA form, the CDR3 reads TGTGCCTGGAGCTACGGCGAGGGGGCGCGGGGCTACACCTTC.

J is TRBJ1-1 and V is TRBV11-2; tentatively, D is TRBD1 (6 bases). CDR1 and CDR2 from the germline V gene are SGHAT and FQNNGV. This CDR3 spans 15 amino acids. Trimming removed 0 bases at V and 7 bases at J, with 15 bases between. The CDR3 nucleotides read TGTGCCAGCAGCTTAGAATCTGGGACACTGAGTGAAGCTTTCTTT. Protein sequence: CASSLESGTLSEAFF.

The chain uses TRBV10-3 and TRBJ1-1, with 9 nucleotides matching TRBD1. Germline V gene data show CDR1 as ENHRY and CDR2 as SYGVKD. Germline trimming cut 4 bases from V and 5 bases from J; bases unmatched to any gene: 8. The CDR3 is made up of 15 amino acids. In nucleotides, the CDR3 is TGTGCCATCAGTGCAACCCCGGGACAGGGAACTGAAGCTTTCTTT. Residues: CAISATPGQGTEAFF.

The rearrangement uses TRBV6-5 and TRBJ2-2; D possibly corresponds to TRBD2 (6 bases). CDR1 is MNHEY and CDR2 is SVGAGI in the germline V gene. Trimming took 4 bases from V and 6 from J, leaving 9 bases between them. The CDR3 extends over 13 amino acids. The CDR3 DNA is TGTGCCAGCAGTTCCCGACTAGCCGGGGAGCTGTTTTTT. This codes for CASSSRLAGELFF.

The chain carries TRBV5-1 and TRBJ1-1, with D unclear. The CDR3 length is 14 residues. V dropped 4 bases and J dropped 1 base, with 11 bases sitting between them. CDR1 is SGHRS and CDR2 is YFSETQ in the germline V gene. The CDR3 sequence: CASSTRTGNTEAFF. As DNA, the CDR3 is TGCGCCAGCAGCACACGGACGGGGAACACTGAAGCTTTCTTT.

This chain links TRBV5-1 with TRBJ2-3; no clear D. The CDR3 spans 14 residues. Germline V gene sequence: CDR1 SGHRS, CDR2 YFSETQ. Trimming shortened V by 5 bases and J by 0 bases, and 10 bases separated the two germline ends. This chain's CDR3 is CASRVQSSTDTQYF. Written as DNA, the CDR3 is TGCGCCAGCAGGGTCCAGTCTAGCACAGATACGCAGTATTTT.

In this sample, this clone turned up once. CDR3 DNA sequence: TGTGCCAGCTCACCAATTCAGGGTGGCGAGCAGTACTTC. It is translated as CASSPIQGGEQYF. The chain links TRBV18 to TRBJ2-7; D might be TRBD1 (5 bases). Deletions cut 2 bases from V and 6 bases from J, with 11 bases between. This CDR3 region has 13 residues. Per the germline V gene, CDR1 is KGHSH and CDR2 is LQKENI.

The chain uses TRBV18 and TRBJ1-5; D call uncertain. V lost 3 bases, J lost 5 bases, and 11 bases lay in between. This CDR3 comprises 14 residues. Germline V CDR1 and CDR2: KGHSH, LQKENI. CDR3 bases: TGTGCCAGCTCACCGGGGTCGAAAGATCAGCCCCAGCATTTT. It translates to CASSPGSKDQPQHF.

The V gene is TRBV5-5, the J gene TRBJ2-7, with TRBD1 matching 9 bases. The CDR3 totals 17 residues. V was pared by 1 base and J by 1 base, with 9 bases of the junction left unmatched. Per the germline V gene, CDR1 is SGHKS and CDR2 is YYEKEE (reference sequence). CDR3 nucleotide sequence: TGTGCCAGCAGCTTGTTCTTTTCGGGACAGGGATCCTACGAGCAGTACTTC. Protein sequence: CASSLFFSGQGSYEQYF.

Turning to this clone: This specimen includes other DNA sequences encoding the same CDR3. This chain uses TRBV18 with TRBJ1-6; possibly TRBD1 for D (5 bases). CDR1 and CDR2 (germline): KGHSH, LQKENI. With 1 base removed from V and 1 base from J, the gap between germline ends came to 5 bases. The CDR3 has 15 amino acids. The CDR3, as DNA: TGTGCCAGCTCACCACAGGGGTCCTATAATTCACCCCTCCACTTT. This gives the protein CASSPQGSYNSPLHF.

The V gene is TRBV6-1, the J gene TRBJ2-7; TRBD2 is a possible D gene (5 bases). V shed 1 base and J shed 1 base, with 5 bases lying between them. This CDR3 comprises 13 residues. Germline V lookup: CDR1 MNHNS, CDR2 SASEGT. Here the CDR3 DNA reads TGTGCCAGCAGTGAAGGAGGGTCCTACGAGCAGTACTTC. Translating gives CASSEGGSYEQYF.

This chain links TRBV3-1 (or the pseudogene TRBV3-2) with TRBJ2-7, with D possibly TRBD2 on 6 matching bases. Deletions cut 3 bases from V and 1 base from J, with 7 bases between. The CDR3 covers 13 residues. CDR1 and CDR2 (germline): LGHDT, YNNKEL (reference sequence). As DNA, the CDR3 is TGTGCCAGCAGCCATCGGGAGTCCTACGAGCAGTACTTC. It yields the protein CASSHRESYEQYF.

The chain uses TRBV7-6 and TRBJ2-5; the D is unclear. Germline loops: CDR1 SGHVS, CDR2 FNYEAQ. The CDR3 loop spans 14 amino acids. The V gene lost 0 bases and the J gene lost 0 bases, with 5 bases spanning the gap. CDR3 protein: CASSLATNQETQYF. As DNA, the CDR3 is TGTGCCAGCAGCTTAGCGACCAACCAAGAGACCCAGTACTTC.

The CDR3: CASTLGTANTEAFF. CDR3 coding DNA: TGTGCCAGCACCCTAGGGACAGCGAACACTGAAGCTTTCTTT. V gene TRBV9 combines with J gene TRBJ1-1, with 7 bases matching TRBD1. Germline loops: CDR1 SGDLS, CDR2 YYNGEE. V lost 6 bases to trimming and J lost 1 base; unmatched junction nucleotides: 6. This CDR3 has 14 amino acids.

V gene TRBV6-5 combines with J gene TRBJ1-4; D is uncertain. Germline V lookup: CDR1 MNHEY, CDR2 SVGAGI. The CDR3 is made up of 14 amino acids. Deletions cut 2 bases from V and 7 bases from J, with 11 bases between. This chain's CDR3 is CASSYELETEKLFF. CDR3 bases: TGTGCCAGCAGTTACGAATTGGAGACTGAAAAACTGTTTTTT.

V and J are TRBV18 and TRBJ1-2, with 10 bases matching TRBD1. This CDR3 region has 14 residues. Germline V gene sequence: CDR1 KGHSH, CDR2 LQKENI. The V and J ends lost 3 bases and 2 bases, in that order; junction bases with no gene match: 0. CDR3 in amino acids: CASSPGQGNYGYTF. The CDR3 nucleotides read TGTGCCAGCTCACCGGGACAGGGGAACTATGGCTACACCTTC.

The CDR3 region has the DNA TGTGCCAGCAGCCAAGATCAGGCCTACGAGCAGTACTTC. Translating it yields CASSQDQAYEQYF. The chain employs TRBV3-1 (or the pseudogene TRBV3-2) and TRBJ2-7; no clear D. V was cut by 0 bases and J by 2 bases, with 5 bases left in between. The CDR3 covers 13 residues. CDR1 LGHDT and CDR2 YNNKEL come from the germline V gene (reference sequence).

With respect to this clone: Other nucleotide sequences in the sample specify the same CDR3. The chain combines TRBV19 with TRBJ1-4; 9 nucleotides match TRBD1. Looked up from germline, CDR1 is LNHDA and CDR2 is SQIVND (reference sequence). The CDR3 contains 12 residues. Trimming cost V 8 bases and J 8 bases; bases outside gene matches: 3. The CDR3 reads CASRQGGEKLFF. The CDR3 DNA reads TGTGCCAGTCGACAGGGGGGAGAAAAACTGTTTTTT.

J is TRBJ1-3 and V is TRBV7-8; D possibly corresponds to TRBD1 (5 bases). Trimming stripped 0 bases from V and 7 bases from J, with 7 bases between. The CDR3 spans 13 residues. CDR1 and CDR2 from the germline V gene are SGHVS and FQNEAQ. CDR3 bases: TGTGCCAGCAGCTTAGCACAGGCGAACACCATATATTTT. As protein: CASSLAQANTIYF. The full variable domain, in which reference TRBV7-8 and TRBJ1-3 provide the parts outside the CDR3, is GAGVSQSPRYKVAKRGQDVALRCDPISGHVSLFWYQQALGQGPEFLTYFQNEAQLDKSGLPSDRFFAERPEGSVSTLKIQRTQQEDSAVYLCASSLAQANTIYFGEGSWLTVV.

The chain couples TRBV3-1 (or the pseudogene TRBV3-2) to TRBJ1-4, with 7 positions matching TRBD1. V lost 4 bases to trimming and J lost 8 bases; unmatched junction nucleotides: 7. The CDR3 is made up of 14 amino acids. CDR1 and CDR2 (germline): LGHDT, YNNKEL (reference sequence). The CDR3 loop is CASSPRGRDEKLFF. In DNA form, the CDR3 reads TGTGCCAGCAGCCCGAGGGGGCGAGACGAAAAACTGTTTTTT.

The rearrangement joins TRBV16 to TRBJ1-6; D possibly corresponds to TRBD1 (6 bases). The CDR3 extends over 15 amino acids. The V end was cut by 2 bases, the J end by 7 bases, with 12 bases between. CDR1 and CDR2 from the germline V gene are KGHSY and FQNENV. The CDR3 coding sequence is TGTGCCAGCAGCCAACGCAGGGGAGACAATTCACCCCTCCACTTT. Protein product: CASSQRRGDNSPLHF.

A single count supports this clone. This sequence joins TRBV10-3 and TRBJ2-2; 9 nucleotides line up with TRBD2. The V gene's germline CDR1 is ENHRY and CDR2 SYGVKD. This CDR3 contains 18 residues. V lost 0 bases to trimming and J lost 7 bases; unmatched junction nucleotides: 12. Written as DNA, the CDR3 is TGTGCCATCAGTGAGTCGGAGGGGAGCGGGAGGAGTTTCGGGGAGCTGTTTTTT. It is translated as CAISESEGSGRSFGELFF.